Below, one TCR beta chain is given with its context. The antigen is not known. The sample is drawn from a study of CD8+ T cells in alopecia areata. Background on the study: Scalp area affected, as a percentage, set the severity score of treated patients. Study-wide results and limits: Alphabeta T cells residing in normal skin are also sequenced in scalp samples.

Investigators isolated RNA and reverse transcribed it into cDNA to act as the sequencing template. TCRdb keeps only in-frame clones here, not all; method: immunoSEQ multiplex PCR. Of 180,000 or so clones in the sample, 58% were seen once. The treatment is: oral pan-JAK inhibitor, 5-10 mg twice daily. CD4+ and CD8+ T cells were sorted from PBMCs. Germline V CDR1 and CDR2: SGHTA, FQGNSA. V was shortened by 2 bases and J by 8 bases, with 16 bases between the two germline ends. This CDR3 comprises 15 residues. This sequence was found in a human donor with alopecia areata. V is TRBV7-2 and J is TRBJ2-1; D possibly corresponds to TRBD1 (5 bases). Source: CD4+ T cells sorted from blood, taken between weeks 55 and 65, from a patient treated with tofacitinib. DNA for the CDR3: TGTGCCAGCAGCTTAAGTGGGCAGGGTGTAGATGAGCAGTTCTTC. Its protein is CASSLSGQGVDEQFF. Variable domain in full (rest from reference TRBV7-2 and TRBJ2-1): GAGVSQSPSNKVTEKGKDVELRCDPISGHTALYWYRQSLGQGLEFLIYFQGNSAPDKSGLPSDRFSAERTGGSVSTLTIQRTQQEDSAVYLCASSLSGQGVDEQFFGPGTRLTVL.